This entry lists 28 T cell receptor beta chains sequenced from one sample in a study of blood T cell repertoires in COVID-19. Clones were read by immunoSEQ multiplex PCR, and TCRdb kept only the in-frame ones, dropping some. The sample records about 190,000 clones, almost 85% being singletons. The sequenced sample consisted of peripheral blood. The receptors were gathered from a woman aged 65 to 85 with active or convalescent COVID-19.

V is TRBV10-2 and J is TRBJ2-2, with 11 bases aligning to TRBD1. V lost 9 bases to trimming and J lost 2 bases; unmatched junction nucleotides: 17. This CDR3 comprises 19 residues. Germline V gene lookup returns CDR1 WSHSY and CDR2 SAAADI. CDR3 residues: CASTVGQGALTTNTGELFF. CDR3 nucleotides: TGCGCCAGTACGGTTGGACAGGGGGCCTTAACTACAAACACCGGGGAGCTGTTTTTT.

CDR3 residues: CASSRGTGASTDTQYF. The CDR3 DNA sequence: TGTGCCAGCAGTCGTGGGACAGGTGCTAGCACAGATACGCAGTATTTT. J is TRBJ2-3 and V is TRBV28, with 8 bases lining up with TRBD1. The germline gives CDR1 MDHEN, CDR2 SYDVKM. The CDR3 is 16 amino acids. The trim removed 5 bases at V and 0 bases at J, leaving 7 bases unmatched.

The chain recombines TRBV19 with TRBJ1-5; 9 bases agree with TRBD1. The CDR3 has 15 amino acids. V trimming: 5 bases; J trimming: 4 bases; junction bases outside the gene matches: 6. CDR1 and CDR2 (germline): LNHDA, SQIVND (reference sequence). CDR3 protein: CASSPLDRGNQPQHF. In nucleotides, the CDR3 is TGTGCCAGTAGTCCCCTAGACAGGGGGAATCAGCCCCAGCATTTT. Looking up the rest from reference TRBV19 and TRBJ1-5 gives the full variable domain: DGGITQSPKYLFRKEGQNVTLSCEQNLNHDAMYWYRQDPGQGLRLIYYSQIVNDFQKGDIAEGYSVSREKKESFPLTVTSAQKNPTAFYLCASSPLDRGNQPQHFGDGTRLSIL.

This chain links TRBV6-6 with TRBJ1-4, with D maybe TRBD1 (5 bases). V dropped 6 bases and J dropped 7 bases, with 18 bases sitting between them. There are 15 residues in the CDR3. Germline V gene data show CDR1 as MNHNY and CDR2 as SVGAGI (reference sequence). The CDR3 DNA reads TGTGCCAGCAGCTTAAAGTTAGGGGTGGTTGAAAAACTGTTTTTT. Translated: CASSLKLGVVEKLFF.

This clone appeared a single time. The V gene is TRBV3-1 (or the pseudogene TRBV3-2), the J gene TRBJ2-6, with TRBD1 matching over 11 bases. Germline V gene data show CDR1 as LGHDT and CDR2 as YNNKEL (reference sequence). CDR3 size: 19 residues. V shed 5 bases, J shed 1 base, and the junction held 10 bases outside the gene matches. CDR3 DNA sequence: TGTGCCAGCAGCTCCTGGACAGGGGGCGATCGGTCTGGGGCCAACGTCCTGACTTTC. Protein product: CASSSWTGGDRSGANVLTF.

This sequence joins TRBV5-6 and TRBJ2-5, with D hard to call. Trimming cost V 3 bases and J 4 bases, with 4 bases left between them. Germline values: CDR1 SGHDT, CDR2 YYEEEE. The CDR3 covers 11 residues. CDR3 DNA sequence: TGTGCCAGCAGCTCCCGAGAGACCCAGTACTTC. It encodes CASSSRETQYF. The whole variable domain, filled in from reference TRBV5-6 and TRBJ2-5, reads DAGVTQSPTHLIKTRGQQVTLRCSPKSGHDTVSWYQQALGQGPQFIFQYYEEEERQRGNFPDRFSGHQFPNYSSELNVNALLLGDSALYLCASSSRETQYFGPGTRLLVL.

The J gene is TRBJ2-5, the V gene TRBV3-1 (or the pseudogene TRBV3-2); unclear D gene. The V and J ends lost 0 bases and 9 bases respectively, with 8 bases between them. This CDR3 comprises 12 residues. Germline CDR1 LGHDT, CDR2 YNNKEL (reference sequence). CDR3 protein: CASSQEGKAQYF. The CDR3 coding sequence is TGTGCCAGCAGCCAAGAGGGCAAGGCCCAGTACTTC.

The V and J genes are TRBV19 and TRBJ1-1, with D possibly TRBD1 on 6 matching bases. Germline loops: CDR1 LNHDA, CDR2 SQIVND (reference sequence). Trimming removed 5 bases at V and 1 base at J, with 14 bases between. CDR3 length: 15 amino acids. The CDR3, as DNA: TGTGCCAGTAGTCGGGACATTCGTGGGAACACTGAAGCTTTCTTT. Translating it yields CASSRDIRGNTEAFF.

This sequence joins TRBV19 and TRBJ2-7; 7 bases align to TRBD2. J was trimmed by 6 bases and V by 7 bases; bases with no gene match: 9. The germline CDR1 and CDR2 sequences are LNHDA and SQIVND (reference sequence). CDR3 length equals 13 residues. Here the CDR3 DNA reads TGTGCCAGTATTGGGAGGGCCGGGGTCGAGCAGTACTTC. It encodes CASIGRAGVEQYF.

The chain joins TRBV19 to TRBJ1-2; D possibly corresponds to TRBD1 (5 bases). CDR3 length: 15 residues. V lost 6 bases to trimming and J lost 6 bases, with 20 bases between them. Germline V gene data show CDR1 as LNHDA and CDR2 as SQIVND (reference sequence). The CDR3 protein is CASRPGQGSFDGYTF. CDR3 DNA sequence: TGTGCCAGTAGGCCCGGGCAGGGCAGTTTCGATGGCTACACCTTC.

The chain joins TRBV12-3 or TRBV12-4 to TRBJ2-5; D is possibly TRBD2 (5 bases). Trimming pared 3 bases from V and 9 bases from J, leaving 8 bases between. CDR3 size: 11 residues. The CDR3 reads CASSFGGPQYF. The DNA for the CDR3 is TGTGCCAGCAGTTTTGGCGGGCCCCAGTACTTC.

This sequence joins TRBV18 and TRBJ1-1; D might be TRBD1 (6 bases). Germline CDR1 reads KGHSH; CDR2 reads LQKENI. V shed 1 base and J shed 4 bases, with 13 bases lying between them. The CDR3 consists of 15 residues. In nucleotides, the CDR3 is TGTGCCAGCTCACCACAGGGGGATGGGGTCACTGAAGCTTTCTTT. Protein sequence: CASSPQGDGVTEAFF.

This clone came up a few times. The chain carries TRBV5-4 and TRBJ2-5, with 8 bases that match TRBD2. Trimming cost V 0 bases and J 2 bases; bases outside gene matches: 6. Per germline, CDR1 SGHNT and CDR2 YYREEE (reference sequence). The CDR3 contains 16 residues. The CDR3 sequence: CASSLGAGDPQETQYF. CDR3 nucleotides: TGTGCCAGCAGCTTGGGAGCGGGAGATCCTCAAGAGACCCAGTACTTC.

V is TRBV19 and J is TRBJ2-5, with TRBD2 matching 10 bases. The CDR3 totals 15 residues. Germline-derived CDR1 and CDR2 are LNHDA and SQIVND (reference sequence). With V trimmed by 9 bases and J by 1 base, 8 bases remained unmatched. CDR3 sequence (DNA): TGTGCCAGCAGCGGGGGGGCACCTATCCAAGAGACCCAGTACTTC. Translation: CASSGGAPIQETQYF.

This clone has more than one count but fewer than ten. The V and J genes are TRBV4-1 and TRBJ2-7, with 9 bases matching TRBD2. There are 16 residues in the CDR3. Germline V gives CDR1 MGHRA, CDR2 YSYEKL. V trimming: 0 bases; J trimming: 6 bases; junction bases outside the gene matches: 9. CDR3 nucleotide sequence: TGCGCCAGCAGCCAAGATCTATTAGCGGGAGTTCGCGAGCAGTACTTC. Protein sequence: CASSQDLLAGVREQYF.

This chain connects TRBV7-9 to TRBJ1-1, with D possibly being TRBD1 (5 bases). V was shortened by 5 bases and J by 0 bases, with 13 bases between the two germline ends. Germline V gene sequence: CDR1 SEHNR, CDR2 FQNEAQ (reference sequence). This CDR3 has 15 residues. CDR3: CASSGARHLNTEAFF. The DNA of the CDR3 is TGTGCCAGCAGCGGGGCGAGGCACCTGAACACTGAAGCTTTCTTT.

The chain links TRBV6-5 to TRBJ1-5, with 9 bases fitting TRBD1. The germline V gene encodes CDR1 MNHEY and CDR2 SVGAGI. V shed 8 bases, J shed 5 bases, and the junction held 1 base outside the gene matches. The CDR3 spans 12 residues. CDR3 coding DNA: TGTGCCAGCCGGGACAGGGATCAGCCCCAGCATTTT. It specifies CASRDRDQPQHF.

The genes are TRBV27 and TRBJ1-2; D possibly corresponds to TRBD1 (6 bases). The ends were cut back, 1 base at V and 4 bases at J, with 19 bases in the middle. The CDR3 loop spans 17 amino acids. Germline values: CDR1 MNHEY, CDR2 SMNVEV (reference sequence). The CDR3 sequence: CASSLLGVGDRSYGYTF. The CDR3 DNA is TGTGCCAGCAGTTTATTAGGAGTGGGAGACAGGAGCTATGGCTACACCTTC.

The CDR3 bases are TGTGCCAGCAGCCAACGCGGGGTAGCGGGAGGGTCTGAGCAGTTCTTC. This gives the protein CASSQRGVAGGSEQFF. The chain joins TRBV3-1 (or the pseudogene TRBV3-2) to TRBJ2-1; TRBD2 agrees at 11 bases. V was pared by 2 bases and J by 9 bases, with 9 bases of the junction left unmatched. Germline lookup yields CDR1 LGHDT and CDR2 YNNKEL (reference sequence). This CDR3 is built from 16 residues.

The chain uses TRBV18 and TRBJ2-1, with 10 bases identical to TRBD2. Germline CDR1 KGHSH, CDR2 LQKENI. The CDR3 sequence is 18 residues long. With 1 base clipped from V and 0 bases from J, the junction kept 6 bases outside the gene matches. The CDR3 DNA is TGTGCCAGCTCACCACGCTCGGCTAGCGGGAGCTCCTACAATGAGCAGTTCTTC. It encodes CASSPRSASGSSYNEQFF.

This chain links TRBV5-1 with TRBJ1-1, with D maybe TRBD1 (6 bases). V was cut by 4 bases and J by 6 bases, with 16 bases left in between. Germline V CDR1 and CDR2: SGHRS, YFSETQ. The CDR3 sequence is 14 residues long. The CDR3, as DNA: TGCGCCAGCAGCCCCTTCTTGGACAGAGCTGAAGCTTTCTTT. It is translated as CASSPFLDRAEAFF.

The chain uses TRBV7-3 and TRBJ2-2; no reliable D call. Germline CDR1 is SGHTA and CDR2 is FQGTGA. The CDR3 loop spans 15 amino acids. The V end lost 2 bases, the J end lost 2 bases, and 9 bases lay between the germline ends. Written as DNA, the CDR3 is TGTGCCAGCAGCTTATCTACCCTTAACACCGGGGAGCTGTTTTTT. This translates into CASSLSTLNTGELFF.

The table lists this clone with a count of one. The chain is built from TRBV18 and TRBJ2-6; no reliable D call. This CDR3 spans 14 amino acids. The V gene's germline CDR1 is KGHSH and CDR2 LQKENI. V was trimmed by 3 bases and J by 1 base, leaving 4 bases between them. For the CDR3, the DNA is TGTGCCAGCTCACCCACATCTGGGGCCAACGTCCTGACTTTC. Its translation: CASSPTSGANVLTF.

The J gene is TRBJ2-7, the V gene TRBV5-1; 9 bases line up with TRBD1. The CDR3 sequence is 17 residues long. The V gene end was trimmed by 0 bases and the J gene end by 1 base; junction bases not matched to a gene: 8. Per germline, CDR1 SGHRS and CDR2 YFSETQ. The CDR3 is CASSLGGTGGASYEQYF. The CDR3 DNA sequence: TGCGCCAGCAGCTTGGGGGGAACAGGGGGCGCGTCCTACGAGCAGTACTTC. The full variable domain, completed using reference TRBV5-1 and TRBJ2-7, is KAGVTQTPRYLIKTRGQQVTLSCSPISGHRSVSWYQQTPGQGLQFLFEYFSETQRNKGNFPGRFSGRQFSNSRSEMNVSTLELGDSALYLCASSLGGTGGASYEQYFGPGTRLTVT.

For the CDR3, the DNA is TGTGCCAGCAGTGCGAGAGGACTAGCGGGAGAGACCCAGTACTTC. It encodes CASSARGLAGETQYF. The chain carries TRBV27 and TRBJ2-5; 11 bases map to TRBD2. The length of the CDR3 is 15 residues. Trimming took 5 bases from V and 4 from J; bases not matched to a gene: 6. Germline CDR1 reads MNHEY; CDR2 reads SMNVEV (reference sequence).

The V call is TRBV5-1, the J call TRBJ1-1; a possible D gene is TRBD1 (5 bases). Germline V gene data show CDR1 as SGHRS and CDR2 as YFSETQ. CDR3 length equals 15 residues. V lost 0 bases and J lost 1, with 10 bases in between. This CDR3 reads CASSLAAGPNTEAFF. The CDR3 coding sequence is TGCGCCAGCAGCTTGGCCGCAGGGCCGAACACTGAAGCTTTCTTT.

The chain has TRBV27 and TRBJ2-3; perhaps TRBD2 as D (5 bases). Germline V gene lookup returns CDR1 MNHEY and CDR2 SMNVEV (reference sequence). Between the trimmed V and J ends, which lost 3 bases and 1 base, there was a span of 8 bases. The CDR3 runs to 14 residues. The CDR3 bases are TGTGCCAGCAGTTTGATCGGGGGCACAGATACGCAGTATTTT. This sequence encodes CASSLIGGTDTQYF.

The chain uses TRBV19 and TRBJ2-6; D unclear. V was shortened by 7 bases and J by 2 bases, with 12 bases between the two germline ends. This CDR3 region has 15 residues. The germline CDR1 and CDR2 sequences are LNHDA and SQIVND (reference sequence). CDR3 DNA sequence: TGTGCCAGTAACGGCGGAGCAGCTGGGGCCAACGTCCTGACTTTC. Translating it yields CASNGGAAGANVLTF. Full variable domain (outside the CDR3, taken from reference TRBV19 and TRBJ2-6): DGGITQSPKYLFRKEGQNVTLSCEQNLNHDAMYWYRQDPGQGLRLIYYSQIVNDFQKGDIAEGYSVSREKKESFPLTVTSAQKNPTAFYLCASNGGAAGANVLTFGAGSRLTVL.